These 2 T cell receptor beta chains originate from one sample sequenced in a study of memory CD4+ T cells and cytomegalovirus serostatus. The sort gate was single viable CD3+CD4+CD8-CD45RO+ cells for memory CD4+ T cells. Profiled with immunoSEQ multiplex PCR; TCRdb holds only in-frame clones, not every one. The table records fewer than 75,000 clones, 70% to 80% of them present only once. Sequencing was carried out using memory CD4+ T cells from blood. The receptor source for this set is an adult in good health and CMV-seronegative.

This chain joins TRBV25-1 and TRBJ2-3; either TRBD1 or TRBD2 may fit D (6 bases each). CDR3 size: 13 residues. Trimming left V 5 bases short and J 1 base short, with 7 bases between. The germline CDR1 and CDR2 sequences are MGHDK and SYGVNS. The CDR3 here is CASSRGGTDTQYF. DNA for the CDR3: TGTGCCAGCAGTAGGGGGGGCACAGATACGCAGTATTTT. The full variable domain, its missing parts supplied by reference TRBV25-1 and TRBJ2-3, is EADIYQTPRYLVIGTGKKITLECSQTMGHDKMYWYQQDPGMELHLIHYSYGVNSTEKGDLSSESTVSRIRTEHFPLTLESARPSHTSQYLCASSRGGTDTQYFGPGTRLTVL.

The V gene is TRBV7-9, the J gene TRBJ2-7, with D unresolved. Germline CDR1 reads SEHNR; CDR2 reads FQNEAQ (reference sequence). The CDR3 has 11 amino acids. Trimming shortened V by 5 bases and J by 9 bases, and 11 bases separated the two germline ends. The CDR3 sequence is CASSTEWGQYF. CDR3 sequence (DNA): TGTGCCAGCAGCACGGAGTGGGGGCAGTACTTC.